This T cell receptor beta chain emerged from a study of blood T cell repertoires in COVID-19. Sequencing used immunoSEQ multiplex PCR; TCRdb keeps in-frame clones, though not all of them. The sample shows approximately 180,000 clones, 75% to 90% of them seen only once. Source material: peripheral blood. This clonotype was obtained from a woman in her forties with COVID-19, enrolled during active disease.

The CDR3 nucleotides read TGTGCCAGCAACCCCCGACAGGGACAAGCTTTCTTT. This translates into CASNPRQGQAFF. This chain joins TRBV6-6 and TRBJ1-1; TRBD1 matches at 7 bases. This CDR3 has 12 amino acids. V lost 7 bases to trimming and J lost 9 bases; unmatched junction nucleotides: 8. The germline V gene has CDR1 MNHNY and CDR2 SVGAGI (reference sequence).